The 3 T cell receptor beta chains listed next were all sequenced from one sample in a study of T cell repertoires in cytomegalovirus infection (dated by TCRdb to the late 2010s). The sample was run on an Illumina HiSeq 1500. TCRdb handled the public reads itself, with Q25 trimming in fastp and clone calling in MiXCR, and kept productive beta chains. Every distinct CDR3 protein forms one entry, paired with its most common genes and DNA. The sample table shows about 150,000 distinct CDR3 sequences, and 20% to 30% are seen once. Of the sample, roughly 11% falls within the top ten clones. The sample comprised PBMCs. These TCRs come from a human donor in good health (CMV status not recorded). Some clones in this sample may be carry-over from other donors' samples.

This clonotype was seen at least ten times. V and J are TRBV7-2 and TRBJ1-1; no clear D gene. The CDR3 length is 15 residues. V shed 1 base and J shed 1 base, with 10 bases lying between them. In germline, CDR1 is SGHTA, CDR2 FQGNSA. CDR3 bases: TGTGCCAGCAGCTTAGTCAGGAAGGGGAACACTGAAGCTTTCTTT. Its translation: CASSLVRKGNTEAFF.

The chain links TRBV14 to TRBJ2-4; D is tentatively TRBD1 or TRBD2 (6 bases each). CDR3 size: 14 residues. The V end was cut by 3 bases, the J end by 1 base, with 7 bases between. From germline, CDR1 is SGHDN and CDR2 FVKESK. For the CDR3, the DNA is TGTGCCAGCAGCCACGGGGGCGCCAAAAACATTCAGTACTTC. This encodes CASSHGGAKNIQYF.

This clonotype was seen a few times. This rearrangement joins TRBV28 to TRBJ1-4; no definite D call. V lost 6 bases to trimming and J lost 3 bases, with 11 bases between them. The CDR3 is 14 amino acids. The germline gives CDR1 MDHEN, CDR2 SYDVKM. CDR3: CASRNTLANEKLFF. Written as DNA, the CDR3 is TGTGCCAGCAGAAACACGCTCGCTAATGAAAAACTGTTTTTT.